One sample yielded the 18 T cell receptor beta chains listed below, sequenced in a study of blood T cell repertoires in COVID-19. The assay was immunoSEQ multiplex PCR, and TCRdb's table has in-frame clones only and misses some. The sample has roughly 380,000 clones, 70% to 90% seen once. The material sequenced was peripheral blood. The receptors were sampled from a woman in her forties with COVID-19, enrolled during active disease.

The chain uses TRBV5-4 and TRBJ2-1, with D possibly matching TRBD2 (7 bases). Trimming removed 3 bases from V and 6 bases from J, with 13 bases in between. This CDR3 has 14 amino acids. Germline V lookup: CDR1 SGHNT, CDR2 YYREEE (reference sequence). CDR3 coding DNA: TGTGCCAGCAGCTGGAGGGGGGGGGCCAATGAGCAGTTCTTC. Protein product: CASSWRGGANEQFF.

Note on this clone: The same CDR3 is also encoded by other DNA sequences in this sample. The chain links TRBV29-1 to TRBJ2-3; 9 bases align to TRBD2. This CDR3 is 15 amino acids long. Germline assignment: CDR1 SQVTM and CDR2 ANQGSEA. Trimming at V came to 1 base and at J to 1 base, leaving 3 bases not matched to a gene. The CDR3 DNA reads as TGCAGCGTTGAAGGGGCTAGCGGGGGCACAGATACGCAGTATTTT. Its protein is CSVEGASGGTDTQYF.

This chain connects TRBV30 to TRBJ1-1; 9 nucleotides match TRBD1. CDR3 length: 13 residues. Germline lookup yields CDR1 GTSNPN and CDR2 SVGIG (reference sequence). V gave up 4 bases and J gave up 6 bases; unmatched junction bases: 6. The CDR3 sequence: CAWIGTGYSEAFF. The CDR3 region has the DNA TGTGCCTGGATCGGGACAGGGTATTCTGAAGCTTTCTTT.

Only one count was recorded for this clone. This chain connects TRBV19 to TRBJ1-1; D is ambiguous. V was shortened by 1 base and J by 0 bases, with 9 bases between the two germline ends. The germline gives CDR1 LNHDA, CDR2 SQIVND (reference sequence). There are 15 residues in the CDR3. CDR3 sequence (DNA): TGTGCCAGTAGTATAGCCCCGGGTCTGAACACTGAAGCTTTCTTT. Its protein is CASSIAPGLNTEAFF. The full variable domain, in which reference TRBV19 and TRBJ1-1 provide the parts outside the CDR3, is DGGITQSPKYLFRKEGQNVTLSCEQNLNHDAMYWYRQDPGQGLRLIYYSQIVNDFQKGDIAEGYSVSREKKESFPLTVTSAQKNPTAFYLCASSIAPGLNTEAFFGQGTRLTVV.

The chain couples TRBV5-4 to TRBJ2-1, with D tentatively TRBD2 (5 bases). V was clipped by 2 bases and J by 5 bases, with 11 bases between them. Germline assignment: CDR1 SGHNT and CDR2 YYREEE (reference sequence). The CDR3 has 14 amino acids. Here the CDR3 reads CASSFGEWDNEQFF. CDR3 in DNA: TGTGCCAGCAGCTTCGGGGAATGGGACAATGAGCAGTTCTTC.

The rearrangement joins TRBV6-2 or TRBV6-3 to TRBJ1-1, with 7 bases aligning to TRBD1. The V segment lost 2 bases and the J segment 1 base; nucleotides outside the gene matches: 1. The CDR3 spans 14 residues. The germline V gene encodes CDR1 MNHEY and CDR2 SVGEGT. The CDR3 nucleotides read TGTGCCAGCAGTTACGCAGGGGGGAACACTGAAGCTTTCTTT. It translates to CASSYAGGNTEAFF.

The J gene is TRBJ1-1, the V gene TRBV5-7, with D tentatively TRBD1 (6 bases). TRBV5-7 is placed among ORFs of uncertain function. V was cut by 1 base and J by 3 bases, with 16 bases left in between. The CDR3 length is 16 residues. The CDR3, as DNA: TGTGCCAGCAGCTTGTGTGGGGGAGAGGGGGACACTGAAGCTTTCTTT. Translated: CASSLCGGEGDTEAFF.

This clone has a count of ten or more. The chain recombines TRBV2 with TRBJ1-2; D is undetermined. V lost 5 bases, J lost 5 bases, and 15 bases lay in between. Germline CDR1 and CDR2: SNHLY and FYNNEI. The CDR3 contains 14 residues. In nucleotides, the CDR3 is TGTGCCAGCAGTACCACAGTGGGCGGGTATGGCTACACCTTC. Translated, it gives CASSTTVGGYGYTF. Full variable domain (rest looked up from reference TRBV2 and TRBJ1-2): EPEVTQTPSHQVTQMGQEVILRCVPISNHLYFYWYRQILGQKVEFLVSFYNNEISEKSEIFDDQFSVERPDGSNFTLKIRSTKLEDSAMYFCASSTTVGGYGYTFGSGTRLTVV.

The chain is built from TRBV29-1 and TRBJ2-2, with TRBD2 matching over 9 bases. The CDR3 runs to 17 residues. From germline, CDR1 is SQVTM and CDR2 ANQGSEA. The V and J ends lost 0 bases and 0 bases, in that order; junction bases with no gene match: 5. DNA for the CDR3: TGCAGCGTTGAAGAGTTAGGACTAGCGACGAACACCGGGGAGCTGTTTTTT. Its protein is CSVEELGLATNTGELFF.

The chain joins TRBV6-2 or TRBV6-3 to TRBJ1-2; no definite D call. Germline V gene sequence: CDR1 MNHEY, CDR2 SVGEGT. The CDR3 extends over 11 amino acids. The V gene lost 2 bases and the J gene lost 8 bases, with 6 bases spanning the gap. The CDR3 DNA follows: TGTGCCAGCAGTTACCTGTCGGGCTACACCTTC. Its translation: CASSYLSGYTF.

The genes are TRBV19 and TRBJ2-1, with TRBD2 matching 8 bases. Trimming removed 6 bases from V and 8 bases from J; junction bases left unmatched: 9. Germline V gene data show CDR1 as LNHDA and CDR2 as SQIVND (reference sequence). The CDR3 extends over 14 amino acids. CDR3: CASRPLGTSYEQFF. The CDR3, as DNA: TGTGCCAGTAGGCCTCTCGGGACTAGTTATGAGCAGTTCTTC.

The CDR3 loop is CAWSIGRVSYEQYF. As DNA, the CDR3 is TGTGCCTGGAGTATCGGCAGGGTCTCCTACGAGCAGTACTTC. V gene TRBV30 combines with J gene TRBJ2-7; D might be TRBD1 (5 bases). Germline V lookup: CDR1 GTSNPN, CDR2 SVGIG (reference sequence). With 2 bases removed from V and 0 bases from J, the gap between germline ends came to 11 bases. This CDR3 region has 14 residues.

In this sample, this clone turned up a few times. The chain has TRBV27 and TRBJ2-4; D uncertain. Germline V gene sequence: CDR1 MNHEY, CDR2 SMNVEV (reference sequence). This CDR3 spans 14 amino acids. Trimming took 0 bases from V and 9 from J, leaving 12 bases between them. CDR3 sequence: CASSLSSGWSIQYF. The DNA for the CDR3 is TGTGCCAGCAGTTTATCGTCTGGCTGGAGCATTCAGTACTTC.

This chain links TRBV30 with TRBJ2-7, with 8 bases identical to TRBD1. The CDR3 runs to 12 residues. V lost 6 bases, J lost 9 bases, and 10 bases stayed unmatched. Germline CDR1 GTSNPN, CDR2 SVGIG (reference sequence). The CDR3 region has the DNA TGTGCCTGCCTCGACAGGGGTCGGTCGCAGTACTTC. Translated, it gives CACLDRGRSQYF.

This chain joins TRBV6-5 and TRBJ1-5, with TRBD1 identical over 8 bases. J lost 4 bases, V lost 6 bases, and 8 bases had no gene match. The CDR3 loop spans 15 amino acids. Germline V gives CDR1 MNHEY, CDR2 SVGAGI. CDR3 nucleotides: TGTGCCAGCAGCCAAAGACAGGGGACAAATCAGCCCCAGCATTTT. As protein: CASSQRQGTNQPQHF.

V gene TRBV18 combines with J gene TRBJ1-1, with 8 bases aligning to TRBD1. The V and J ends lost 6 bases and 3 bases, in that order; junction bases with no gene match: 6. Germline V gene lookup returns CDR1 KGHSH and CDR2 LQKENI. The CDR3 contains 14 residues. The chain's CDR3 is CASSRDRTYTEAFF. The DNA of the CDR3 is TGTGCCAGCTCTCGGGACAGGACGTACACTGAAGCTTTCTTT. Supplemented by reference TRBV18 and TRBJ1-1, the full variable domain reads NAGVMQNPRHLVRRRGQEARLRCSPMKGHSHVYWYRQLPEEGLKFMVYLQKENIIDESGMPKERFSAEFPKEGPSILRIQQVVRGDSAAYFCASSRDRTYTEAFFGQGTRLTVV.

This chain uses TRBV9 with TRBJ2-2, with TRBD2 as a possible D gene (7 bases). Germline V lookup: CDR1 SGDLS, CDR2 YYNGEE. Trimming pared 3 bases from V and 6 bases from J, leaving 21 bases between. The CDR3 runs to 17 residues. The CDR3: CASSGWGGTKSPGELFF. The CDR3, as DNA: TGTGCCAGCAGCGGATGGGGAGGGACAAAATCACCCGGGGAGCTGTTTTTT. Using reference TRBV9 and TRBJ2-2 for the parts outside the CDR3, the full variable domain is DSGVTQTPKHLITATGQRVTLRCSPRSGDLSVYWYQQSLDQGLQFLIQYYNGEERAKGNILERFSAQQFPDLHSELNLSSLELGDSALYFCASSGWGGTKSPGELFFGEGSRLTVL.

CDR3 nucleotides: TGTGCCAGCAGTGATGAGCATAGACTTGCCCGAAGCACCGGGGAGCTGTTTTTT. It codes for CASSDEHRLARSTGELFF. J is TRBJ2-2 and V is TRBV6-4; no definite D call. V lost 3 bases, J lost 4 bases, and 21 bases lay in between. Germline V CDR1 and CDR2: MRHNA, SNTAGT. This CDR3 region has 18 residues.